The 17 T cell receptor beta chains reported below all come from one sample, sequenced in a study of T-cell reconstitution after alpha-beta-depleted transplantation in children. Researchers prepared the TCRbeta library using unique molecular identifiers, the study reports. TCRdb processed the PCR reads anew with MiXCR; each CDR3 protein has one entry. The sample includes some 550,000 distinct CDR3 sequences, about 16% of them seen just once. Specimen: PBMCs from the stem cell graft donor, collected from the stem cell graft. The source of these receptors is a human donor who donated a stem cell graft to a child with acute lymphoblastic leukemia.

In this sample, this clonotype turned up many times. The chain uses TRBV18 and TRBJ2-1, with a weak D call TRBD2 (6 bases). The CDR3 is 12 amino acids. Per the germline V gene, CDR1 is KGHSH and CDR2 is LQKENI. V lost 1 base to trimming and J lost 10 bases, with 8 bases between them. The CDR3 reads CASSPRGGEQFF. The CDR3, as DNA: TGTGCCAGCTCACCACGGGGAGGAGAGCAGTTCTTC.

This clonotype was seen more than once but under ten times. CDR3 nucleotide sequence: TGTGCCAGCAGCGTAGTTGCGGTTAGCTACAATGAGCAGTTCTTC. The encoded protein is CASSVVAVSYNEQFF. V gene TRBV9 combines with J gene TRBJ2-1; D gene unclear. CDR1 is SGDLS and CDR2 is YYNGEE in the germline V gene. The CDR3 is 15 amino acids. Trimming took off 0 bases at V and 3 bases at J, with 10 bases between the two ends.

This clonotype appeared a few times. The gene calls are TRBV5-8 and TRBJ2-3; maybe TRBD2 (6 bases). V dropped 2 bases and J dropped 6 bases, with 22 bases sitting between them. Per the germline V gene, CDR1 is SGHTS and CDR2 is YDEGEE. CDR3 length equals 17 residues. As DNA, the CDR3 is TGTGCCAGCAGCTTACTATCGGGAGTAAGCGTCTGGGATACGCAGTATTTT. As protein: CASSLLSGVSVWDTQYF.

The rearrangement uses TRBV19 and TRBJ1-1; D remains ambiguous. The CDR3 totals 11 residues. Looked up from germline, CDR1 is LNHDA and CDR2 is SQIVND (reference sequence). The ends were cut back, 3 bases at V and 8 bases at J, with 7 bases in the middle. CDR3 amino acids: CASSIFEEAFF. DNA of the CDR3: TGTGCCAGTAGTATCTTCGAAGAAGCTTTCTTT. Full variable domain (rest looked up from reference TRBV19 and TRBJ1-1): DGGITQSPKYLFRKEGQNVTLSCEQNLNHDAMYWYRQDPGQGLRLIYYSQIVNDFQKGDIAEGYSVSREKKESFPLTVTSAQKNPTAFYLCASSIFEEAFFGQGTRLTVV.

This clonotype appeared a few times. This chain connects TRBV5-5 to TRBJ2-5, with 7 bases fitting TRBD1. Germline loops: CDR1 SGHKS, CDR2 YYEKEE (reference sequence). V lost 4 bases, J lost 1 base, and 4 bases stayed unmatched. CDR3 length equals 14 residues. CDR3 loop: CASSQGQFQETQYF. The CDR3 DNA reads TGTGCCAGCAGCCAGGGACAGTTCCAAGAGACCCAGTACTTC.

The rearrangement uses TRBV11-2 and TRBJ1-5; the D gene is possibly TRBD1 (5 bases). There are 19 residues in the CDR3. Germline V gives CDR1 SGHAT, CDR2 FQNNGV. V lost 0 bases to trimming and J lost 6 bases, with 24 bases between them. The CDR3 nucleotides read TGTGCCAGCAGCTTAGATCCCGGGGCAGGGATGTTTCTCGGTCAGCCCCAGCATTTT. This sequence encodes CASSLDPGAGMFLGQPQHF. Looking up the rest from reference TRBV11-2 and TRBJ1-5 gives the full variable domain: EAGVAQSPRYKIIEKRQSVAFWCNPISGHATLYWYQQILGQGPKLLIQFQNNGVVDDSQLPKDRFSAERLKGVDSTLKIQPAKLEDSAVYLCASSLDPGAGMFLGQPQHFGDGTRLSIL.

J is TRBJ2-7 and V is TRBV5-1; 9 bases are shared with TRBD1. Germline trimming cut 3 bases from V and 7 bases from J; bases unmatched to any gene: 5. Germline V gives CDR1 SGHRS, CDR2 YFSETQ. There are 13 residues in the CDR3. CDR3: CASSYSDRGEQYF. CDR3 in DNA: TGCGCCAGCAGCTATAGCGACAGGGGGGAGCAGTACTTC. The entire variable domain, with the rest obtained from reference TRBV5-1 and TRBJ2-7, is as follows: KAGVTQTPRYLIKTRGQQVTLSCSPISGHRSVSWYQQTPGQGLQFLFEYFSETQRNKGNFPGRFSGRQFSNSRSEMNVSTLELGDSALYLCASSYSDRGEQYFGPGTRLTVT.

V usage is TRBV29-1 and J usage is TRBJ2-1; no firm D call. CDR3 length: 12 amino acids. Trimming shortened V by 4 bases and J by 9 bases, and 13 bases separated the two germline ends. CDR1 is SQVTM and CDR2 is ANQGSEA in the germline V gene. CDR3 coding DNA: TGCAGCGTTGTGTGGGCCTCAGGTGAGCAGTTCTTC. Protein: CSVVWASGEQFF.

V gene TRBV6-5 combines with J gene TRBJ2-1, with 11 nucleotides matching TRBD2. This CDR3 is 16 amino acids long. Germline trimming cut 4 bases from V and 8 bases from J; bases unmatched to any gene: 10. Germline V gives CDR1 MNHEY, CDR2 SVGAGI. Written as DNA, the CDR3 is TGTGCCAGCAGTTCCCCGGCGACTAGCGGGAACGATGAGCAGTTCTTC. Translated, it gives CASSSPATSGNDEQFF.

The chain is built from TRBV15 and TRBJ2-7, with D possibly matching TRBD2 (6 bases). The germline V gene encodes CDR1 LNHNV and CDR2 YYDKDF (reference sequence). V lost 0 bases and J lost 5, with 11 bases in between. The CDR3 is made up of 14 amino acids. In DNA, the CDR3 is TGTGCCACCAGCAGAGATACGCGGGGTAACGAGCAGTACTTC. Its translation is CATSRDTRGNEQYF. The full variable domain, its missing parts supplied by reference TRBV15 and TRBJ2-7, is DAMVIQNPRYQVTQFGKPVTLSCSQTLNHNVMYWYQQKSSQAPKLLFHYYDKDFNNEADTPDNFQSRRPNTSFCFLDIRSPGLGDTAMYLCATSRDTRGNEQYFGPGTRLTVT.

There are many counts of this clonotype. V and J are TRBV4-1 and TRBJ1-5; the D is unclear. The CDR3 has 15 amino acids. V lost 2 bases, J lost 8 bases, and 16 bases lay in between. Germline V CDR1 and CDR2: MGHRA, YSYEKL. This chain's CDR3 is CASSQLLGTLEPQHF. CDR3 bases: TGCGCCAGCAGCCAACTTTTGGGTACCCTAGAGCCCCAGCATTTT.

This chain connects TRBV4-1 to TRBJ2-1; D call uncertain. Trimming took off 1 base at V and 4 bases at J, with 14 bases between the two ends. From germline, CDR1 is MGHRA and CDR2 YSYEKL. There are 16 residues in the CDR3. The CDR3 region has the DNA TGCGCCAGCAGCCAAGTTGGCGCTCCCTTGTACAATGAGCAGTTCTTC. It translates to CASSQVGAPLYNEQFF.

In DNA form, the CDR3 reads TGTGCCAGCAGTGATTCGACTAGCGGGAGAAAGACCCAGTACTTC. This encodes CASSDSTSGRKTQYF. The rearrangement uses TRBV6-1 and TRBJ2-5; 12 nucleotides agree with TRBD2. Germline lookup yields CDR1 MNHNS and CDR2 SASEGT. After removal of 3 bases from V and 6 bases from J, the junction contained 5 bases not matched to a gene. The length of the CDR3 is 15 residues.

The chain couples TRBV11-1 to TRBJ2-7, with 10 bases that match TRBD1. This CDR3 has 14 amino acids. The junction had 8 bases not matched to a gene; V was cut back by 7 bases and J by 5 bases. The germline V gene has CDR1 SGHAT and CDR2 FQDESV (reference sequence). Here the CDR3 DNA reads TGTGCCAGCACCTGGACAGGGGGTTATGACGAGCAGTACTTC. Translation: CASTWTGGYDEQYF.

The rearrangement uses TRBV5-1 and TRBJ2-1; D tentatively reads TRBD1 or TRBD2 (5 bases each). There are 15 residues in the CDR3. V was trimmed by 0 bases and J by 9 bases, leaving 16 bases between them. CDR1 and CDR2 from the germline V gene are SGHRS and YFSETQ. The CDR3 is CASSLALAPGGEQFF. CDR3 in DNA: TGCGCCAGCAGCTTGGCCCTTGCGCCTGGGGGTGAGCAGTTCTTC.

This clonotype occurred a few times. CDR3 residues: CASSLAPDLTDTQYF. DNA of the CDR3: TGCGCCAGCAGCTTGGCACCAGACCTCACAGATACGCAGTATTTT. The chain uses TRBV5-1 and TRBJ2-3; D is ambiguous. This CDR3 region has 15 residues. The V gene lost 0 bases and the J gene lost 2 bases, with 10 bases spanning the gap. Germline values: CDR1 SGHRS, CDR2 YFSETQ.

V and J are TRBV27 and TRBJ2-7; D remains unclear. CDR3 length equals 13 residues. Trimming took off 5 bases at V and 2 bases at J, with 10 bases between the two ends. Germline loops: CDR1 MNHEY, CDR2 SMNVEV (reference sequence). CDR3 sequence: CASSTRVAYEQYF. Here the CDR3 DNA reads TGTGCCAGCAGTACCCGGGTCGCCTACGAGCAGTACTTC.